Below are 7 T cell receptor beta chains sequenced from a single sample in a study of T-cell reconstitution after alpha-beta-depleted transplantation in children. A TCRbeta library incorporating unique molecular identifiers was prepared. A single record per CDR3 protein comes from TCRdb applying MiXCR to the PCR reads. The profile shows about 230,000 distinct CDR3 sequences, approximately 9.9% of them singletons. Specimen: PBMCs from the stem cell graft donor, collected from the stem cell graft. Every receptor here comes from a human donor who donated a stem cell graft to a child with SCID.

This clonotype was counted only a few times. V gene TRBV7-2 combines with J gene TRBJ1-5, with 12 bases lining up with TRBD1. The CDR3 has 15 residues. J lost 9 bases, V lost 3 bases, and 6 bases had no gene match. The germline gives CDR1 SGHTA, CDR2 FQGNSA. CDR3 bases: TGTGCCAGCAGCTTGGGACAGGGGGCGGGGTGGCCCCAGCATTTT. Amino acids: CASSLGQGAGWPQHF. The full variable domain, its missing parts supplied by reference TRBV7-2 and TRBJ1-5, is GAGVSQSPSNKVTEKGKDVELRCDPISGHTALYWYRQSLGQGLEFLIYFQGNSAPDKSGLPSDRFSAERTGGSVSTLTIQRTQQEDSAVYLCASSLGQGAGWPQHFGDGTRLSIL.

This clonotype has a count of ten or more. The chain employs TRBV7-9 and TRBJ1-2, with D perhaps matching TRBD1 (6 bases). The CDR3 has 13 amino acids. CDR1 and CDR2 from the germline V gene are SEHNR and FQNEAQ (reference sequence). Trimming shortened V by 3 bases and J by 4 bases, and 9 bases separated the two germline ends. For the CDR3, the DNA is TGTGCCAGCAGCTTCGGACAGCTCTATGGCTACACCTTC. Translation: CASSFGQLYGYTF.

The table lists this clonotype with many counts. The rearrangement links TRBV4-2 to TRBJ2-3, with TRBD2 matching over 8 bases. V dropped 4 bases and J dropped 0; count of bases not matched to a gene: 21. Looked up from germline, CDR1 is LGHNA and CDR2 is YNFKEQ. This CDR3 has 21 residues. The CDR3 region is CASSLEGGQRGRTRSTDTQYF. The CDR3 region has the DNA TGTGCCAGCAGCCTCGAGGGGGGGCAGCGGGGGAGAACTAGGAGCACAGATACGCAGTATTTT.

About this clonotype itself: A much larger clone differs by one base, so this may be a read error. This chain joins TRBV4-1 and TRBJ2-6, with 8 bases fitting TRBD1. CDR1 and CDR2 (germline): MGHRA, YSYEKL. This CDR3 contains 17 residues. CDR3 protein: CASSFRGQGTGANILTF. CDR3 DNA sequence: TGCGCCAGCAGCTTCCGCGGACAGGGAACTGGGGCCAACATCCTGACTTTC.

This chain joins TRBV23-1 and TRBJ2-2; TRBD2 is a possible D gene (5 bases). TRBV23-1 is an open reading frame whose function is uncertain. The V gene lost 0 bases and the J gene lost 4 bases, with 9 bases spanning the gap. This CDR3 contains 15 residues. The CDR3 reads CASSQSASFTGELFF. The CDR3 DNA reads TGCGCCAGCAGTCAATCGGCTAGCTTCACCGGGGAGCTGTTTTTT.

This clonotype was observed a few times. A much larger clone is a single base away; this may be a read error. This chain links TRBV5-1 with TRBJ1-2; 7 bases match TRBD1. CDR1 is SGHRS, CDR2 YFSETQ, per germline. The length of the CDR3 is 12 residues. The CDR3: CASARGDYGDTF. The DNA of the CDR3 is TGCGCCAGCGCCAGGGGGGACTATGGCGACACCTTC.

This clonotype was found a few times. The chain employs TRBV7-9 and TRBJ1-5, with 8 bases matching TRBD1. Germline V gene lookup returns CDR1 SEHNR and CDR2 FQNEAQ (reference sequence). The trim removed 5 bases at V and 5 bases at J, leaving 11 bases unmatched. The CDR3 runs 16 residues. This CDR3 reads CASSRSTGAYDQPQHF. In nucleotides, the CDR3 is TGTGCCAGCAGCCGATCGACAGGGGCGTACGATCAGCCCCAGCATTTT.